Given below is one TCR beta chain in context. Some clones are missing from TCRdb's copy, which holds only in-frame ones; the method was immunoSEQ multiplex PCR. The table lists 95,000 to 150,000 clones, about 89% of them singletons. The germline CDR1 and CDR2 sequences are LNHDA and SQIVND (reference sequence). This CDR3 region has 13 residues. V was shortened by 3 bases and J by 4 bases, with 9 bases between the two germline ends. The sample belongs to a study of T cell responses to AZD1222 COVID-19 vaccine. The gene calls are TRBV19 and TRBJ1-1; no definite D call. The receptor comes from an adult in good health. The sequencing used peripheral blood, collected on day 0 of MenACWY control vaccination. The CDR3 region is CASSIAPGTEAFF. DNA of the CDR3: TGTGCCAGTAGTATCGCACCGGGCACTGAAGCTTTCTTT.